The entry that follows covers one T cell receptor beta chain sequence. Its antigen remains unidentified. Unique-molecular-identifier-tagged TCR beta cDNA libraries were used. T cells, 1 to 10 million of them, yielded about 500,000 cDNA molecules. TCRdb independently ran MiXCR on the PCR reads; one entry per CDR3 protein. Of approximately 630,000 distinct CDR3 sequences in the sample, around 64% were seen once. The CDR3 has 15 residues. V lost 1 base, J lost 5 bases, and 4 bases stayed unmatched. The germline V gene has CDR1 SGHTA and CDR2 FQGNSA. This sample was taken from a study of post-analysis software for immune sequencing data. Overall study: As for disease course, relapsing-remitting, secondary progressive and progressive-relapsing multiple sclerosis were all included.

Study-wide results and limits: Five TRBV segments, including TRBV5-6, TRBV5-1 and TRBV20-1, were more frequent in patients than controls.

The TCR comes from a girl aged 2 to 9 with multiple sclerosis. The rearrangement uses TRBV7-2 and TRBJ2-1, with 8 bases that match TRBD1. Sequencing was carried out using blood. CDR3 region: CASSLEGTGDNEQFF. In DNA, the CDR3 is TGTGCCAGCAGCTTAGAGGGGACAGGCGACAATGAGCAGTTCTTC.